This TCR beta chain was documented in a study of metastatic and nonmetastatic thyroid tumors. TCRdb reassembled clones from the PCR reads with MiXCR. Found here are about 14,000 clones, approximately 29% of them singletons; the top ten hold about a fifth. The V gene lost 4 bases and the J gene lost 1 base, with 8 bases spanning the gap. CDR3 length equals 14 residues. The germline V gene encodes CDR1 SGHRS and CDR2 YFSETQ. Not a single patient had been given any form of treatment at any point before undergoing thyroid surgery. The TCR originated in a female donor with papillary thyroid cancer or a benign thyroid nodule (not recorded which). Some clones in this sample may be carry-over from other donors' samples. The chain recombines TRBV5-1 with TRBJ2-2, with TRBD1 as a possible D gene (5 bases). The source material was tumor tissue. In DNA form, the CDR3 reads TGCGCCAGCAGCCCGACAGAGAACACCGGGGAGCTGTTTTTT. Translation gives CASSPTENTGELFF.